This T cell receptor beta chain was sequenced during a study of shared clonotypes between healthy human individuals. The CDR3 covers 16 residues. The V segment lost 3 bases and the J segment 4 bases; nucleotides outside the gene matches: 8. The germline V gene has CDR1 ENHRY and CDR2 SYGVKD. Naive-designated CD8 cells lacked CD45RO, were positively enriched for CCR7, and omitted terminally differentiated effector memory CD45RA+ cells. Libraries were prepared by immunoSEQ multiplex PCR; TCRdb keeps only in-frame clonotypes and omits some of them. The data show millions of clones, with approximately 94% seen just once and around 1.1% held by the top ten.

What was sequenced was naive CD8+ T cells sorted from blood. This clonotype was obtained from a man between 18 and 35 years old in good health. The chain employs TRBV10-3 and TRBJ1-5; 8 nucleotides align to TRBD1. The DNA for the CDR3 is TGTGCCATCAGTGACCCCGCGACAGGGGTAAATCAGCCCCAGCATTTT. Amino acids: CAISDPATGVNQPQHF.